This T cell receptor (beta chain) was identified during a study of blood T cells in healthy people across ages. Study findings and constraints: Naive T cell percentage by flow cytometry tracked strongly with beta diversity. Long-lived donors had more naive CD4+ cells and higher diversity than aged donors.

Per individual sample, total RNA of at least 5 micrograms was extracted. A second PCR of 7 to 11 cycles used a sample-barcoded 5' primer and a J-beta primer mix. The template-switch adaptor, which had 12 random nucleotides, put a tag on each cDNA molecule. TCRdb ran MiXCR on the 5' RACE reads and lists one entry per CDR3 protein. The data hold about 400,000 distinct CDR3 sequences, with approximately 52% observed a single time. The count of this clonotype is one. Its antigen is undetermined. This receptor was identified in a man aged 55 to 70 in good health. Sequencing was done on a sample of blood.

CDR3 bases: TGCAGTGCTAGGATTCCAGGGGATTCACCCCTCCACTTT. The encoded protein is CSARIPGDSPLHF. The V call is TRBV20-1, the J call TRBJ1-6; maybe TRBD1 (6 bases). The V end lost 3 bases, the J end lost 8 bases, and 11 bases lay between the germline ends. The V gene's germline CDR1 is DFQATT and CDR2 SNEGSKA (reference sequence). This CDR3 has 13 residues.